A single sample gave rise to the 29 T cell receptor beta chains below, sequenced in a study of early T cells in non-severe SARS-CoV-2 infection. MiXCR, run by TCRdb on the 5' RACE reads, gives a single entry per CDR3 protein. The profile shows about 48,000 distinct CDR3 sequences, 8.5% to 10% of them singletons. Sequenced sample: whole blood. The receptors derive from an adult who was a healthcare worker with PCR-confirmed SARS-CoV-2 infection or an uninfected control (not recorded which).

This clonotype has ten or more counts. The genes are TRBV7-2 and TRBJ1-1, with TRBD1 as a possible D gene (6 bases). The CDR3 sequence is 14 residues long. The V end was cut by 5 bases, the J end by 4 bases, with 14 bases between. The V gene's germline CDR1 is SGHTA and CDR2 FQGNSA. The CDR3 here is CASSEQGGVTEAFF. CDR3 in DNA: TGTGCCAGCAGCGAACAGGGTGGCGTCACTGAAGCTTTCTTT.

CDR3 bases: TGCAGCGTTGTGACGGGAATGCTGTGGTTCTTC. This translates into CSVVTGMLWFF. This chain joins TRBV29-1 and TRBJ2-1; D might be TRBD2 (5 bases). Germline CDR1 is SQVTM and CDR2 is ANQGSEA. There are 11 residues in the CDR3. V lost 4 bases and J lost 15, with 16 bases in between.

This chain links TRBV29-1 with TRBJ2-1, with 8 bases fitting TRBD1. This CDR3 spans 18 amino acids. Germline V CDR1 and CDR2: SQVTM, ANQGSEA. V shed 1 base, J shed 4 bases, and the junction held 15 bases outside the gene matches. The CDR3 nucleotides are TGCAGCGTTGAAGGACATACGGGCCCGGGACAGGTTTACAATGAGCAGTTCTTC. Protein product: CSVEGHTGPGQVYNEQFF.

A word on this clonotype: The junction departs from the called germline gene at one end, perhaps through a read error. The chain couples TRBV24-1 to TRBJ2-7; no clear D. This CDR3 has 14 residues. CDR1 and CDR2 (germline): KGHDR, SFDVKD. The chain's CDR3 is CVTSASTGPYEQYF. The CDR3 DNA reads as TGTGTCACCAGTGCTTCAACCGGCCCCTACGAGCAGTACTTC.

V and J are TRBV7-9 and TRBJ1-1; D is undetermined. The CDR3 extends over 11 amino acids. V dropped 5 bases and J dropped 7 bases, with 8 bases sitting between them. Germline V gene data show CDR1 as SEHNR and CDR2 as FQNEAQ (reference sequence). For the CDR3, the DNA is TGTGCCAGCAGCCCTCTTAATGAAGCTTTCTTT. This encodes CASSPLNEAFF.

This clonotype was recorded a few times. The chain employs TRBV12-3 or TRBV12-4 and TRBJ1-3; no reliable D call. V was trimmed by 3 bases and J by 3 bases, leaving 3 bases between them. The CDR3 has 12 residues. In nucleotides, the CDR3 is TGTGCCAGCAGTTTTTATGGAAACACCATATATTTT. The encoded protein is CASSFYGNTIYF.

V is TRBV15 and J is TRBJ2-7; the D gene could be TRBD1 or TRBD2 (5 bases each). There are 14 residues in the CDR3. Trimming pared 5 bases from V and 1 base from J, leaving 12 bases between. Looked up from germline, CDR1 is LNHNV and CDR2 is YYDKDF (reference sequence). CDR3 bases: TGTGCCACCAGCGAGGGCCGGACATCCTACGAGCAGTACTTC. It translates to CATSEGRTSYEQYF. Drawing the rest from reference TRBV15 and TRBJ2-7, the complete variable domain is DAMVIQNPRYQVTQFGKPVTLSCSQTLNHNVMYWYQQKSSQAPKLLFHYYDKDFNNEADTPDNFQSRRPNTSFCFLDIRSPGLGDTAMYLCATSEGRTSYEQYFGPGTRLTVT.

This clonotype was seen more than once but under ten times. The genes are TRBV19 and TRBJ2-1; D might be TRBD1 (6 bases). Germline-derived CDR1 and CDR2 are LNHDA and SQIVND (reference sequence). The CDR3 extends over 14 amino acids. Trimming took 6 bases from V and 0 from J, leaving 9 bases between them. CDR3 in DNA: TGTGCCAGTAGCCTACAGGGCTCCTACAATGAGCAGTTCTTC. Protein product: CASSLQGSYNEQFF.

Many counts were recorded for this clonotype. V is TRBV7-9 and J is TRBJ1-5; D gene unclear. The V and J ends lost 3 bases and 6 bases respectively, with 6 bases between them. The CDR3 has 12 amino acids. CDR1 is SEHNR and CDR2 is FQNEAQ in the germline V gene (reference sequence). CDR3 in amino acids: CASSFGVQPQHF. CDR3 nucleotides: TGTGCCAGCAGCTTCGGGGTTCAGCCCCAGCATTTT.

This clonotype appeared many times. The gene calls are TRBV14 and TRBJ1-1; D is undetermined. CDR3 length: 14 amino acids. The V gene lost 3 bases and the J gene lost 2 bases, with 10 bases spanning the gap. In germline, CDR1 is SGHDN, CDR2 FVKESK. CDR3 nucleotide sequence: TGTGCCAGCAGCCACAGGACGGGAAACACTGAAGCTTTCTTT. Translation gives CASSHRTGNTEAFF. Full variable domain (remainder filled in from reference TRBV14 and TRBJ1-1): EAGVTQFPSHSVIEKGQTVTLRCDPISGHDNLYWYRRVMGKEIKFLLHFVKESKQDESGMPNNRFLAERTGGTYSTLKVQPAELEDSGVYFCASSHRTGNTEAFFGQGTRLTVV.

The chain carries TRBV20-1 and TRBJ2-2; D perhaps matches TRBD2 (6 bases). From germline, CDR1 is DFQATT and CDR2 SNEGSKA (reference sequence). The V gene lost 0 bases and the J gene lost 1 base, with 9 bases spanning the gap. This CDR3 contains 15 residues. CDR3 loop: CSAREDGRNTGELFF. Written as DNA, the CDR3 is TGCAGTGCTAGAGAGGACGGGAGGAACACCGGGGAGCTGTTTTTT.

The chain has TRBV28 and TRBJ2-3, with D perhaps TRBD1 (5 bases). The CDR3 runs 13 residues. V lost 3 bases to trimming and J lost 4 bases, with 8 bases between them. CDR1 MDHEN and CDR2 SYDVKM come from the germline V gene. The DNA for the CDR3 is TGTGCCAGCAGTTTCCAAGGGGCAGATACGCAGTATTTT. Amino acid sequence: CASSFQGADTQYF.

The rearrangement uses TRBV10-3 and TRBJ2-3, with D perhaps matching TRBD1 (6 bases). Germline V gene lookup returns CDR1 ENHRY and CDR2 SYGVKD. This CDR3 is built from 12 residues. Trimming took off 10 bases at V and 5 bases at J, with 13 bases between the two ends. The CDR3 loop is CATRGIEDTQYF. The CDR3 region has the DNA TGTGCCACCAGGGGTATTGAAGATACGCAGTATTTT.

This clonotype turned up a few times. The rearrangement links TRBV7-2 to TRBJ2-7; no firm D call. Per germline, CDR1 SGHTA and CDR2 FQGNSA. The V gene lost 6 bases and the J gene lost 0 bases, with 12 bases spanning the gap. The CDR3 is 14 amino acids. The chain's CDR3 is CASRREGSSYEQYF. In nucleotides, the CDR3 is TGTGCCAGCAGAAGAGAAGGTTCCTCCTACGAGCAGTACTTC.

This clonotype occurred a few times. V is TRBV7-9 and J is TRBJ2-7; D ambiguous. The CDR3 has 12 amino acids. V was trimmed by 3 bases and J by 3 bases, leaving 6 bases between them. Germline CDR1 and CDR2: SEHNR and FQNEAQ (reference sequence). This chain's CDR3 is CASSFESYEQYF. The DNA of the CDR3 is TGTGCCAGCAGCTTTGAGAGCTACGAGCAGTACTTC.

This clonotype was observed at least ten times. The rearrangement joins TRBV20-1 to TRBJ2-1; D is possibly TRBD2 (5 bases). The germline CDR1 and CDR2 sequences are DFQATT and SNEGSKA (reference sequence). The germline V and J ends were trimmed by 3 bases and 8 bases, with 17 bases remaining between them. CDR3 length equals 14 residues. This CDR3 reads CSARRRVSVDEQFF. CDR3 in DNA: TGCAGTGCTAGGAGGCGGGTCTCTGTCGATGAGCAGTTCTTC.

There are many counts of this clonotype. This chain connects TRBV20-1 to TRBJ1-3; unclear D gene. The CDR3 has 15 residues. V lost 6 bases and J lost 6, with 21 bases in between. Germline V gene data show CDR1 as DFQATT and CDR2 as SNEGSKA (reference sequence). CDR3 sequence reads: CSAPIQEGAVNTIYF. CDR3 nucleotides: TGCAGTGCCCCAATTCAGGAGGGCGCGGTAAACACCATATATTTT.

There are a few counts of this clonotype. The chain uses TRBV28 and TRBJ1-2; no reliable D call. This CDR3 is 12 amino acids long. Germline CDR1 MDHEN, CDR2 SYDVKM. The V and J ends lost 3 bases and 6 bases respectively, with 8 bases between them. CDR3 amino acids: CASSFGYDGYTF. Written as DNA, the CDR3 is TGTGCCAGCAGTTTCGGGTATGATGGCTACACCTTC.

The chain uses TRBV6-5 and TRBJ1-3; no clear D gene. The germline V gene encodes CDR1 MNHEY and CDR2 SVGAGI. Trimming removed 8 bases from V and 4 bases from J, with 18 bases in between. CDR3 length equals 15 residues. Here the CDR3 reads CASRREGGLGNTIYF. The CDR3 DNA reads TGTGCCAGCCGTCGCGAAGGCGGACTAGGAAACACCATATATTTT.

There are a few counts of this clonotype. This sequence joins TRBV28 and TRBJ2-7, with TRBD1 as a possible D gene (7 bases). In germline, CDR1 is MDHEN, CDR2 SYDVKM. V gave up 3 bases and J gave up 6 bases, with 18 bases separating them. This CDR3 has 15 amino acids. The CDR3 reads CASSFTGAGGLEQYF. The CDR3 DNA is TGTGCCAGCAGTTTCACGGGGGCAGGGGGACTCGAGCAGTACTTC.

This clonotype was seen repeatedly, ten times or more. The chain combines TRBV28 with TRBJ1-5, with TRBD1 matching 9 bases. The CDR3 extends over 15 amino acids. Trimming cost V 3 bases and J 5 bases; bases outside gene matches: 5. Germline loops: CDR1 MDHEN, CDR2 SYDVKM. The CDR3 is CASSLVTGGHQPQHF. For the CDR3, the DNA is TGTGCCAGCAGTTTGGTAACAGGGGGCCATCAGCCCCAGCATTTT.

This sequence joins TRBV27 and TRBJ2-1; 8 bases fit TRBD1. The CDR3 consists of 15 residues. Per germline, CDR1 MNHEY and CDR2 SMNVEV (reference sequence). Losses at the gene ends were 7 bases for V and 8 bases for J; bases not matched to a gene: 13. The CDR3 region is CASNLSPDRADEQFF. As DNA, the CDR3 is TGTGCCAGCAACCTGAGCCCGGACAGGGCAGATGAGCAGTTCTTC.

This clonotype was recorded many times. CDR3 DNA: TGCAGTGCTAGAGATGGCTCGGATTACAGGGGCTTTACCTACGAGCAGTACTTC. It codes for CSARDGSDYRGFTYEQYF. V gene TRBV20-1 combines with J gene TRBJ2-7; 7 bases align to TRBD1. After removal of 0 bases from V and 2 bases from J, the junction contained 16 bases not matched to a gene. Germline V gene lookup returns CDR1 DFQATT and CDR2 SNEGSKA (reference sequence). This CDR3 has 18 residues.

The V and J genes are TRBV7-9 and TRBJ2-5, with D maybe TRBD2 (5 bases). Germline loops: CDR1 SEHNR, CDR2 FQNEAQ (reference sequence). The CDR3 runs to 14 residues. The V end was cut by 2 bases, the J end by 1 base, with 8 bases between. CDR3 region: CASSLRGAQETQYF. Here the CDR3 DNA reads TGTGCCAGCAGCTTACGGGGTGCCCAAGAGACCCAGTACTTC.

The rearrangement links TRBV20-1 to TRBJ2-1; D remains ambiguous. CDR3 size: 12 residues. The V end lost 1 base, the J end lost 6 bases, and 7 bases lay between the germline ends. From germline, CDR1 is DFQATT and CDR2 SNEGSKA (reference sequence). The CDR3 sequence: CSARAVGNEQFF. In DNA, the CDR3 is TGCAGTGCTAGAGCTGTAGGCAATGAGCAGTTCTTC.

The V gene is TRBV3-1, the J gene TRBJ1-4; no definite D call. The CDR3 runs to 14 residues. Germline V gene lookup returns CDR1 LGHDT and CDR2 YNNKEL (reference sequence). V shed 3 bases and J shed 5 bases, with 10 bases lying between them. The CDR3 here is CASSQNGENEKLFF. CDR3 in DNA: TGTGCCAGCAGCCAGAACGGGGAAAATGAAAAACTGTTTTTT.

Ten or more counts support this clonotype. J is TRBJ2-2 and V is TRBV3-1, with D unresolved. V was cut by 0 bases and J by 4 bases, with 3 bases left in between. CDR1 LGHDT and CDR2 YNNKEL come from the germline V gene (reference sequence). This CDR3 contains 13 residues. This CDR3 is CASSQESTGELFF. In nucleotides, the CDR3 is TGTGCCAGCAGCCAAGAATCCACCGGGGAGCTGTTTTTT.

This clonotype was found a few times. This chain uses TRBV12-3 or TRBV12-4 with TRBJ2-2; no clear D. This CDR3 is 11 amino acids long. With 4 bases removed from V and 9 bases from J, the gap between germline ends came to 6 bases. CDR3 amino acids: CASSSLWELFF. The DNA for the CDR3 is TGTGCCAGCAGTTCTCTCTGGGAGCTGTTTTTT.

This chain links TRBV28 with TRBJ2-7; 7 bases are shared with TRBD1. This CDR3 is built from 13 residues. Germline lookup yields CDR1 MDHEN and CDR2 SYDVKM. Trimming removed 8 bases from V and 1 base from J; junction bases left unmatched: 5. This CDR3 is CASLRQGSYEQYF. For the CDR3, the DNA is TGTGCCAGCCTCCGACAGGGTTCCTACGAGCAGTACTTC.